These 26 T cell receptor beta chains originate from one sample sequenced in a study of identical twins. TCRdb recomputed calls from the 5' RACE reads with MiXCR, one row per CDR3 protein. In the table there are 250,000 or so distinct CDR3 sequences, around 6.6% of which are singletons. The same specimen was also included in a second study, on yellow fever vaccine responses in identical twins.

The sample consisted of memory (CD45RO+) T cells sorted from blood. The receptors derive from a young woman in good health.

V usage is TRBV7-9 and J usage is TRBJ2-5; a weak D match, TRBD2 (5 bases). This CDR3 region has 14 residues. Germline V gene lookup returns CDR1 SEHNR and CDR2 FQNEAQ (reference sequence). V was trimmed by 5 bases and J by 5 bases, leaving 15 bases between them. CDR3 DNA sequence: TGTGCCAGCAGCCCCAGGCGTCGAGGGGAGACCCAGTACTTC. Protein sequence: CASSPRRRGETQYF.

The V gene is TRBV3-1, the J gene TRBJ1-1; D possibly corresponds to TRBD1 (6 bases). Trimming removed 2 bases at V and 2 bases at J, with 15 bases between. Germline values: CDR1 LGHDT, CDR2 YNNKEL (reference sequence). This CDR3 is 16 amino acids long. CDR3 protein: CASSQINRDLNTEAFF. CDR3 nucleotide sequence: TGTGCCAGCAGCCAAATAAACAGGGACCTCAACACTGAAGCTTTCTTT.

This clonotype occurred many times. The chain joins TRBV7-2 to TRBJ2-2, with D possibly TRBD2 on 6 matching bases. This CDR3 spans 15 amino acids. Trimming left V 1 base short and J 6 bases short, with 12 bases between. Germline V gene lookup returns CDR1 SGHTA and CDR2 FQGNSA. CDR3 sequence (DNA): TGTGCCAGCAGCTTAGGACTAGTAAAGTCCGGGGAGCTGTTTTTT. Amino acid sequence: CASSLGLVKSGELFF.

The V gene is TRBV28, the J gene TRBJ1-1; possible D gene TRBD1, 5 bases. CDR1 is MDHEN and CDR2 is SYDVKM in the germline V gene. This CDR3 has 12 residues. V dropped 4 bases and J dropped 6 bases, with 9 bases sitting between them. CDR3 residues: CASSSSQAEAFF. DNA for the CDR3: TGTGCCAGCAGTTCATCACAGGCTGAAGCTTTCTTT.

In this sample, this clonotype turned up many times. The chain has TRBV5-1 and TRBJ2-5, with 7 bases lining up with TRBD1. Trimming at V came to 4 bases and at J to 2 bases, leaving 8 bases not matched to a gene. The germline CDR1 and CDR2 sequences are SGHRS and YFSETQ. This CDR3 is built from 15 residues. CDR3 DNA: TGCGCCAGCAGCCGCACCGACAGGGAACAAGAGACCCAGTACTTC. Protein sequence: CASSRTDREQETQYF.

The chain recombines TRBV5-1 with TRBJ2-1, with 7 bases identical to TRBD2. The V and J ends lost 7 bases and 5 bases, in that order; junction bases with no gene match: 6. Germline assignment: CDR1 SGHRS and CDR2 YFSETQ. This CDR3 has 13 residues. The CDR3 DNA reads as TGCGCCAGCCCCGCGGGGGATGACAATGAGCAGTTCTTC. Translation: CASPAGDDNEQFF.

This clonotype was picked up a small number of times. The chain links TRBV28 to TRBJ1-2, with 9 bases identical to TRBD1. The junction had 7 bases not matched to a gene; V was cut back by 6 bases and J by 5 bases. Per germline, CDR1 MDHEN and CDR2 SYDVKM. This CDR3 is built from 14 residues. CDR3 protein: CASSTGQGIYGYTF. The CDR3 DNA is TGTGCCAGCAGCACCGGACAGGGGATTTATGGCTACACCTTC.

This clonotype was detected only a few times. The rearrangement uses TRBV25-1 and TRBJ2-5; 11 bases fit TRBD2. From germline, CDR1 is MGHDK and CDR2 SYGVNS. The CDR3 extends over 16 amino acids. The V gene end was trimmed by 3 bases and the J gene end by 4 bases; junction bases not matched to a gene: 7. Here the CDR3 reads CASSDFLAGGGETQYF. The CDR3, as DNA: TGTGCCAGCAGTGACTTCCTAGCGGGGGGTGGAGAGACCCAGTACTTC. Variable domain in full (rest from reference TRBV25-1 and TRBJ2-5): EADIYQTPRYLVIGTGKKITLECSQTMGHDKMYWYQQDPGMELHLIHYSYGVNSTEKGDLSSESTVSRIRTEHFPLTLESARPSHTSQYLCASSDFLAGGGETQYFGPGTRLLVL.

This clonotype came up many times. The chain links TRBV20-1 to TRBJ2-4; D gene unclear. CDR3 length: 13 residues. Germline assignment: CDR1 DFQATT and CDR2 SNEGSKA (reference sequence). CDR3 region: CSLQALAKNIQYF. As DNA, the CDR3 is TGCAGCCTCCAGGCGCTAGCCAAAAACATTCAGTACTTC.

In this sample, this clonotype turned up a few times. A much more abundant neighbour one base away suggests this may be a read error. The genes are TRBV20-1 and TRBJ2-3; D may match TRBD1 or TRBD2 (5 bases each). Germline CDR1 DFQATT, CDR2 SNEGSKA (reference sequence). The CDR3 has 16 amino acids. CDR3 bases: TGCTGTGCTCCCTCCGGTCGGGAATGGACAACAGATACGCAGTATTTT. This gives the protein CCAPSGREWTTDTQYF.

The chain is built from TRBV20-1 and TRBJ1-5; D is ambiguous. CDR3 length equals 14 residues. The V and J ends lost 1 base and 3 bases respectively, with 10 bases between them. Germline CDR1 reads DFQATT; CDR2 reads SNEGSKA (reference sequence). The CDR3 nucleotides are TGCAGTGCTAGAGTTGGGCCGGTCAATCAGCCCCAGCATTTT. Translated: CSARVGPVNQPQHF.

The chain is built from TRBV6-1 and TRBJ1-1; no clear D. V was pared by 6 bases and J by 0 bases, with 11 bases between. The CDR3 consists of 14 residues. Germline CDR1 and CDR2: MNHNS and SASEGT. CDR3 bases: TGTGCCAGCAGCCCAAGGACGATGAACACTGAAGCTTTCTTT. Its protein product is CASSPRTMNTEAFF.

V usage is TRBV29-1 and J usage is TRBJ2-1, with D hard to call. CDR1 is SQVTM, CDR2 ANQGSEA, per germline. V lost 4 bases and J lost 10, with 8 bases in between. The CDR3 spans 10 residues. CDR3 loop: CSVVTPEQFF. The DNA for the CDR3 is TGCAGCGTTGTAACTCCAGAGCAGTTCTTC.

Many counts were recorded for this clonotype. The CDR3 DNA is TGTGCCAGCACCCAGCGTCCCCGCCAGGGCTTGTTAGAGACCCAGTACTTC. Translated: CASTQRPRQGLLETQYF. This sequence joins TRBV12-3 or TRBV12-4 and TRBJ2-5; TRBD1 might be the D (5 bases). The CDR3 has 17 amino acids. V lost 7 bases and J lost 4, with 25 bases in between.

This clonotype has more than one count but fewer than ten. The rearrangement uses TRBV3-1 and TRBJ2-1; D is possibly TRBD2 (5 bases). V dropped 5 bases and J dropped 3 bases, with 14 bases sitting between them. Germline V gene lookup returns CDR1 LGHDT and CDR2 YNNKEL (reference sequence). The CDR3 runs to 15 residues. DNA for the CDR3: TGTGCCAGCAGCACGGAAGGAGGAATCTACAATGAGCAGTTCTTC. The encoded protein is CASSTEGGIYNEQFF.

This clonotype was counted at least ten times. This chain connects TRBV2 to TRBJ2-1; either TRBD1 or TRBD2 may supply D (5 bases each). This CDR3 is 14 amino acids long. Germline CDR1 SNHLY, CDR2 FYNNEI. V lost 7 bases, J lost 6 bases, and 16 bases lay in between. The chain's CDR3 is CASTVGPTSNEQFF. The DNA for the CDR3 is TGTGCCAGCACCGTGGGACCCACGAGCAATGAGCAGTTCTTC. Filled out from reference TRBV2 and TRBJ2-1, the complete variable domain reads EPEVTQTPSHQVTQMGQEVILRCVPISNHLYFYWYRQILGQKVEFLVSFYNNEISEKSEIFDDQFSVERPDGSNFTLKIRSTKLEDSAMYFCASTVGPTSNEQFFGPGTRLTVL.

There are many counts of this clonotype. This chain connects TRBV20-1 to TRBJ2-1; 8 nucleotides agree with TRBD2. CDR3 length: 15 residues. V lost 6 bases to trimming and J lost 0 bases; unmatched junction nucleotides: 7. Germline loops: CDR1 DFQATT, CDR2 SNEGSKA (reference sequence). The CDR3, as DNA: TGCAGTGCGGTACTAGCGGCCAACTCCTACAATGAGCAGTTCTTC. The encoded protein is CSAVLAANSYNEQFF.

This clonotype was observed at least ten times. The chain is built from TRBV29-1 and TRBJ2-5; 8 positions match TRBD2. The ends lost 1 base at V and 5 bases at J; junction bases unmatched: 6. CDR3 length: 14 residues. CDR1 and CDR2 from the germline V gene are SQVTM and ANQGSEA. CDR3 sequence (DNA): TGCAGCGTTGAAGCCAGCGGGAGTTCGGAGACCCAGTACTTC. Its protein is CSVEASGSSETQYF.

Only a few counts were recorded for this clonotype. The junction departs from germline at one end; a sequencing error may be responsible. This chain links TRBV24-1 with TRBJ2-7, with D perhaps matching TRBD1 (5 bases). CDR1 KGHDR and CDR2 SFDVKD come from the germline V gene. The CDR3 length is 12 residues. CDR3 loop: CATSDGALPPHF. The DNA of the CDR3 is TGTGCCACCAGTGATGGGGCCCTACCCCCGCATTTC.

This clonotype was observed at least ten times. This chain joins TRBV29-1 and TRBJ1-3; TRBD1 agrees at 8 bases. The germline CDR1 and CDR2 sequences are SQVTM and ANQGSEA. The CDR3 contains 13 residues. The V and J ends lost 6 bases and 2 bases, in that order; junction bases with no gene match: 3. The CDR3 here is CSVETGAGNTIYF. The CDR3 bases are TGCAGCGTCGAGACAGGGGCTGGAAACACCATATATTTT.

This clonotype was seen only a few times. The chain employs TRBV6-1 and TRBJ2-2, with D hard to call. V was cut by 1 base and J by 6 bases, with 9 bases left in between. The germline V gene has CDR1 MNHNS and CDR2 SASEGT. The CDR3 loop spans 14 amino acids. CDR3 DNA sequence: TGTGCCAGCAGTGAAGGGACGGGCTCCGGGGAGCTGTTTTTT. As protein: CASSEGTGSGELFF.

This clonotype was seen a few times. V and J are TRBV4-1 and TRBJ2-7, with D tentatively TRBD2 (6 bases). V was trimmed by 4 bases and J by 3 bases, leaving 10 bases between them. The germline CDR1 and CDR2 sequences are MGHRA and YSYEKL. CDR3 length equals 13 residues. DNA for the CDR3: TGCGCCAGCAGCCTTCTGCGGGACTACGAGCAGTACTTC. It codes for CASSLLRDYEQYF.

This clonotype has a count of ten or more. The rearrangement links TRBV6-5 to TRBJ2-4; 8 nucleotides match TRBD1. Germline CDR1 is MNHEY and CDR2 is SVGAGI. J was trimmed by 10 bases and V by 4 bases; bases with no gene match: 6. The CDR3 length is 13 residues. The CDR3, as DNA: TGTGCCAGCAGTTCAGACAGGGGAGGTATTCAGTACTTC. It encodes CASSSDRGGIQYF.

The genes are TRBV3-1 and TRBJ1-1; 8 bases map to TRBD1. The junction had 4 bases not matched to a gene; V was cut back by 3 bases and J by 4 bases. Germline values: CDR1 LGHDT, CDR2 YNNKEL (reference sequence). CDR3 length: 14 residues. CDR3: CASSHNGQGTEAFF. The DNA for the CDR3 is TGTGCCAGCAGCCATAACGGACAGGGCACTGAAGCTTTCTTT.

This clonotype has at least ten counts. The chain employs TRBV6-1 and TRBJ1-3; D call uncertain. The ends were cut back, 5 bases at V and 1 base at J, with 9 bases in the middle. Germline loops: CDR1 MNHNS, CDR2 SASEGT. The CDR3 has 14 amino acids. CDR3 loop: CASSRTESGNTIYF. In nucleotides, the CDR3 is TGTGCCAGCAGTCGGACTGAGTCTGGAAACACCATATATTTT.

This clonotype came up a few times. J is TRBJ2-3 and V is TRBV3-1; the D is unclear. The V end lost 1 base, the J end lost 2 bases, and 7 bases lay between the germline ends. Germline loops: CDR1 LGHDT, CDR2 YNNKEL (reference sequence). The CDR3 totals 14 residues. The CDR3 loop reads CASSQATATDTQYF. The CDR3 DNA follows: TGTGCCAGCAGCCAAGCAACGGCCACAGATACGCAGTATTTT.